This entry features one T cell receptor (beta chain) sequence. No antigen is known for it. The sample holds no much larger clone one base away, and base qualities are not on file. The same CDR3 can be traced to other DNA sequences in this sample. Including cysteine and phenylalanine, the CDR3 has 13 amino acids. Only the CDR3 DNA stays, 39 bases, in frame from base 1. As encoded in the germline V gene, CDR1 is SGHRS while CDR2 is YFSETQ. A distance of 6 bases separates the germline ends of V and J, which lose 1 base and 2 bases respectively. This record belongs to a study of Ad26.COV2.S vaccination and SARS-CoV-2 variants (TCRdb year 2021). Turning to the overall study: TCRbeta repertoire sequencing served as the tool for gauging how specific and how broad the SARS-CoV-2-reactive T cell receptors were following Ad26.COV2.S vaccination. A total of around 32 samples were included in the TCR-sequenced set, comprising roughly 20 Ad26.COV2.S vaccine recipients, 5 placebo recipients and 8 SARS-CoV-2 convalescent individuals. General study outcomes and caveats: Vaccine and placebo recipients had comparable non-spike TCR breadth, which fits with the vaccine containing only spike. Ad26.COV2.S recipients had higher spike-specific TCR breadth than placebo recipients (P = 0.0014). Substantial breadth of spike-specific CD8+ and CD4+ T cell responses was reported after vaccination. The authors noted that the TCR breadth and depth analyses may have underestimated total T cell responses.

The immunoSEQ Assay was used to sequence TCRbeta CDR3 regions. After extraction, genomic DNA underwent amplification by bias-controlled multiplex PCR, followed by high-throughput sequencing. The authors processed their data as follows. To quantify the absolute abundance of each unique TCRbeta CDR3 region, sequences were collapsed and filtered. T cell fraction was estimated by normalizing TCRbeta template counts to usable DNA, with usable DNA measured through amplification of reference genes found in all nucleated cells. Repertoire TCRs were annotated as SARS-CoV-2-specific when V gene, CDR3 amino acid sequence and J gene were exactly matched to a known reactive TCR set. The reference SARS-CoV-2 TCR set was derived from MIRA and filtered for enrichment in COVID-19-positive ImmuneCODE repertoires, a step that removed public or cross-reactive TCRs. Using the MIRA antigens, annotated TCRs were further analysed by specific ORF or by position within an ORF. Depth was the summed frequency of annotated unique rearrangements, while breadth was defined as annotated unique rearrangements over total unique productive rearrangements. Group comparisons of TCR breadth used two-sided Wilcoxon rank-sum tests. The immuneACCESS repertoire file appears here via TCRdb, limited to in-frame rearrangements. These files lack a portion of the clones; in checked studies, under half of the deficit traces to unresolved V genes, and the cause of the others is not known. V and J calls and clone size follow that table, whereas D and trimming were derived from the DNA. The sample has 150,000 to 200,000 clones on record, around 90% of them singletons. The top ten constitute around 6.3% of the sample.

Reading the label with the study, this specimen's time point is: individuals recovered from natural SARS-CoV-2 infection. The sequencing here drew on peripheral blood, taken after recovery from COVID-19. In this chain, TRBV5-1 is recombined with TRBJ1-1; the D gene remains uncertain. The sequence came from a human donor who had recovered from COVID-19. For the CDR3, the sequence is CASSLTVNTEAFF. The bases are TGCGCCAGCAGCTTGACAGTCAACACTGAAGCTTTCTTT.